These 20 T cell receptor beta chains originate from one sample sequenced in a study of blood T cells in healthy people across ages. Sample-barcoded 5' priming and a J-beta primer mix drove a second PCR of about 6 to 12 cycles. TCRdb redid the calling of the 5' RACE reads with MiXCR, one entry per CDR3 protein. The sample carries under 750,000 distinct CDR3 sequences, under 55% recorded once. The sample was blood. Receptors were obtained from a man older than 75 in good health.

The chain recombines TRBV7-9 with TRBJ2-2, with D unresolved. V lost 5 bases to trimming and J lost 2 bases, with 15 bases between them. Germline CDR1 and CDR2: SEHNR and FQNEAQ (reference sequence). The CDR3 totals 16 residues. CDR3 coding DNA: TGTGCCAGCAGCCCCAGTCAAATAAGAAACACCGGGGAGCTGTTTTTT. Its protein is CASSPSQIRNTGELFF.

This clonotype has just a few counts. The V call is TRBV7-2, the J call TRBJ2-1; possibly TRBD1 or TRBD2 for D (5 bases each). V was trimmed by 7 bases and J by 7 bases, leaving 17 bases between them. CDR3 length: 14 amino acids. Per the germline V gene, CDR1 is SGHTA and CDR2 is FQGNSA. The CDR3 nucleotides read TGTGCCAGCACCCGGGACCCGGTGGGGAATGAGCAGTTCTTC. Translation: CASTRDPVGNEQFF.

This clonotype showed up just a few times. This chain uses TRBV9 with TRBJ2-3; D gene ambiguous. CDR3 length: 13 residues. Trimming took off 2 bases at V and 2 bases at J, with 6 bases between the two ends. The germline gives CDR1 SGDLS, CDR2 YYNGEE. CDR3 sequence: CASSVIDTDTQYF. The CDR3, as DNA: TGTGCCAGCAGCGTGATTGACACAGATACGCAGTATTTT.

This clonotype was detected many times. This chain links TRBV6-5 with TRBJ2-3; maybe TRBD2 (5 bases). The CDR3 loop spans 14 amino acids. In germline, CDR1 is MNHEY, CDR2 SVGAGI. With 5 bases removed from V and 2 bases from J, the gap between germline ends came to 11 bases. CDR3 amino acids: CASSGLGDTDTQYF. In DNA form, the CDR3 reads TGTGCCAGCAGTGGACTGGGTGACACAGATACGCAGTATTTT.

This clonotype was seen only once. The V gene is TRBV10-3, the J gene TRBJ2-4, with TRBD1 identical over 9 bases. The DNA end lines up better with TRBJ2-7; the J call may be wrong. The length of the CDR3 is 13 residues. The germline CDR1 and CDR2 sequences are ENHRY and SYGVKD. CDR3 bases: TGTGCCATCAGGGGACAGGGAGCCTACGAGCAGTACTTC. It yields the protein CAIRGQGAYEQYF.

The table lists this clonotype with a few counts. The CDR3 protein is CASSLALVFEQYF. In nucleotides, the CDR3 is TGTGCCAGCAGTTTAGCACTAGTTTTTGAGCAGTACTTC. This sequence joins TRBV12-3 or TRBV12-4 and TRBJ2-7, with a weak D call TRBD2 (5 bases). Trimming left V 0 bases short and J 7 bases short, with 10 bases between. This CDR3 is 13 amino acids long.

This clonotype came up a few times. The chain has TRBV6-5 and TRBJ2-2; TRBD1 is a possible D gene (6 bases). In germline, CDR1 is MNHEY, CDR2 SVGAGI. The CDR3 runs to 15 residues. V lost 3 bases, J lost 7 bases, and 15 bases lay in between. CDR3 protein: CASSYQTGQFGELFF. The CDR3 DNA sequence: TGTGCCAGCAGTTATCAGACAGGCCAATTCGGGGAGCTGTTTTTT.

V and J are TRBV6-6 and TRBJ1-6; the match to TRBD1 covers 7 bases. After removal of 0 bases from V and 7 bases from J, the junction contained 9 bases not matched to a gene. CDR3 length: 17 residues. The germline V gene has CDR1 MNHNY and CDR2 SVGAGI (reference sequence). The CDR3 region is CASSYSTGTEGNSPLHF. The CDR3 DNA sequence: TGTGCCAGCAGTTACTCGACCGGGACAGAGGGAAATTCACCCCTCCACTTT.

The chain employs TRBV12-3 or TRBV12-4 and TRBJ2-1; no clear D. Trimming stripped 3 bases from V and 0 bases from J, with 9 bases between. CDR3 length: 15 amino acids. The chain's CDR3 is CASSLSLSSYNEQFF. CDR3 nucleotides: TGTGCCAGCAGTTTGTCCCTTAGCTCCTACAATGAGCAGTTCTTC.

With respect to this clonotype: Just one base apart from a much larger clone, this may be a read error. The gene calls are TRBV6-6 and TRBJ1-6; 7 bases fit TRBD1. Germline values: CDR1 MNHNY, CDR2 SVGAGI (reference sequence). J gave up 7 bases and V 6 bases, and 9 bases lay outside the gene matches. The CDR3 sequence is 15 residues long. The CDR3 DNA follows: TGTGCCAGCAGGCCCACACAGGGGTGGAATTCACCCCTCCACTTT. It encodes CASRPTQGWNSPLHF.

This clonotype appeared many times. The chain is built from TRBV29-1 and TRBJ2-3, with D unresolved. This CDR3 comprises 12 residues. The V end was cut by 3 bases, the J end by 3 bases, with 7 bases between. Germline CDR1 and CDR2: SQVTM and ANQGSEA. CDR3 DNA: TGCAGCGTTGATCTGGGGACAGATACGCAGTATTTT. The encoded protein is CSVDLGTDTQYF.

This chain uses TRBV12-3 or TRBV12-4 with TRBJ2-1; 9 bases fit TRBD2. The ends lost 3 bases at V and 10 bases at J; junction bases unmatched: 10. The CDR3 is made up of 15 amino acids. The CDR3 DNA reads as TGTGCCAGCAGTTTGGGGGTATTAGCGGGAGAGGAGCAGTTCTTC. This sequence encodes CASSLGVLAGEEQFF.

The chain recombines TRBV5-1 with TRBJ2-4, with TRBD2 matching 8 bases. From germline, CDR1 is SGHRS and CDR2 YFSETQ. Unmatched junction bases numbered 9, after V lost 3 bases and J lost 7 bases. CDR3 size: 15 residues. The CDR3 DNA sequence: TGCGCCAGCAGCTCCTTAGCGGGGATGAGGAACATTCAGTACTTC. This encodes CASSSLAGMRNIQYF.

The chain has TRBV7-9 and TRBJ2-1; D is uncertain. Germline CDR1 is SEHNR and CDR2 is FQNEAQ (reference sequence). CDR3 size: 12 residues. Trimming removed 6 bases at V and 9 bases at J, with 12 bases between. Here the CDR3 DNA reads TGTGCCAGCAGTGCTCAATTTGGTGAGCAGTTCTTC. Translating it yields CASSAQFGEQFF.

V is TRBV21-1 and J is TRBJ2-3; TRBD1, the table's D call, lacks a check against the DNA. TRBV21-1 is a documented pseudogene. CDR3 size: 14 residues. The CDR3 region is CAIQDTETPTDQYF. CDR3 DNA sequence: TGTGCCATCCAGGACACCGAAACACCTACAGATCAGTATTTT.

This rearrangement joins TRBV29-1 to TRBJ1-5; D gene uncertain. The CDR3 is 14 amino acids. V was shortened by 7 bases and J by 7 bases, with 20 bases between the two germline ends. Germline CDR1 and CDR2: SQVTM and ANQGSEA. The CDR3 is CSGPTTDRGQPQHF. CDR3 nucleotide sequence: TGCAGCGGACCAACGACGGACCGGGGACAGCCCCAGCATTTT.

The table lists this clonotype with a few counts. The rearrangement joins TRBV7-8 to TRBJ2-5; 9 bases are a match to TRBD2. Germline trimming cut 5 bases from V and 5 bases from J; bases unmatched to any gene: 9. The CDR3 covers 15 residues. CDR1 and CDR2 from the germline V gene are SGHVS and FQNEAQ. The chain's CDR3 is CASSPTVAGVETQYF. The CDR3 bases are TGTGCCAGCAGCCCGACAGTAGCGGGGGTGGAGACCCAGTACTTC.

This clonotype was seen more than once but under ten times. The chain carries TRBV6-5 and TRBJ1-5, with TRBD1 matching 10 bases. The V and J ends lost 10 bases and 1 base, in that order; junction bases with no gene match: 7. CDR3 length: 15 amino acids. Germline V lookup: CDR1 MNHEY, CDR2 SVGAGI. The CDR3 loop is CATGQGTWSNQPQHF. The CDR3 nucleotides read TGTGCCACGGGACAGGGGACCTGGAGCAATCAGCCCCAGCATTTT.

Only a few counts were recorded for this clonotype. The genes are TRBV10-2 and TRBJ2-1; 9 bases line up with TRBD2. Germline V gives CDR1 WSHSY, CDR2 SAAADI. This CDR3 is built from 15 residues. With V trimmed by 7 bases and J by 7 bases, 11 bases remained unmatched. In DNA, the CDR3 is TGCGCCAGCACCTCCCGAGGACTAGCGCGAAATGAGCAGTTCTTC. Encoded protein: CASTSRGLARNEQFF.

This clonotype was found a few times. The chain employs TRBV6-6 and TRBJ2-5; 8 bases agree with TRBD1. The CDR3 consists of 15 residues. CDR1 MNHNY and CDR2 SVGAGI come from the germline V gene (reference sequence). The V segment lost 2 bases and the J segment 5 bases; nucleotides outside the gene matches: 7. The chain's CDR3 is CASSYEGTGDETQYF. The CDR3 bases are TGTGCCAGCAGTTACGAGGGGACAGGTGACGAGACCCAGTACTTC.